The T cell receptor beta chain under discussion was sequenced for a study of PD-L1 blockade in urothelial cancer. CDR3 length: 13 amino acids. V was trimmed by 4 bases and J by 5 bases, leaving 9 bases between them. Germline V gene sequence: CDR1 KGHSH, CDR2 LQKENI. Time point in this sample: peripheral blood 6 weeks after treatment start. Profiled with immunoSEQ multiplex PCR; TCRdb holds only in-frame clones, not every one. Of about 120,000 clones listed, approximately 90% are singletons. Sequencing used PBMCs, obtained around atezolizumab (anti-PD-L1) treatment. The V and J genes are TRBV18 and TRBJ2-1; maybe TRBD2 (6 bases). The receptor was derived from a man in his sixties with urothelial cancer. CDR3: CASSHGTDNEQFF. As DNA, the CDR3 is TGTGCCAGCTCACATGGGACTGACAATGAGCAGTTCTTC.